This T cell receptor beta chain was profiled in a study of shared clonotypes between healthy human individuals (dated by TCRdb to 2018 to 2021). Regarding the complete study: The cohort included three men and a couple of women between 18 and 49 years of age. Blood TCR repertoires of four to six healthy adults were deeply sequenced to estimate repertoire size and the extent of clonotype sharing between individuals. To increase sequencing depth and limit assay-specific biases, different laboratories used diverse techniques to prepare libraries and sequence TCR repertoires. For each donor, CD4 naive and CD4 memory were each run on three plates, CD8 naive on two plates, and CD8 memory on one plate. Between about 0.85 and 10 billion PBMCs per donor were obtained by leukapheresis. What the research found in general, with its limitations: Sampling was restricted to blood, and TCR repertoires in tissue are likely to differ from TCR repertoires in blood. Higher generation probabilities were observed for clonotypes shared by all four sorted-subset donors than for non-shared clonotypes. When a few donors were compared, the shared fraction of clonotypes was around 5.1% for naive CD4, approximately 3.5% for naive CD8, 2.3% for memory CD4, and around 0.37% for memory CD8. Incomplete sequencing was indicated by rarefaction of sorted-subset datasets, despite the large sequencing depth. Based on pairwise subsampling, the degree of clonotype sharing among donors was expected to be affected by sequencing depth. The genetic and exposure-history diversity represented was limited by the small number of donors. Larger estimated clonotype richness was generally found for naive subsets than for memory subsets.

About this clone itself: This receptor's antigen is unknown. Per-base quality was not reported, and no clone a single base away is much larger than it.

The CDR3 contains 13 residues, cysteine and phenylalanine counted. Here the CDR3 DNA is all that survives: 39 bases in frame from base 1. V drops 5 bases and J drops 4 bases, leaving 12 bases in between. CDR1 and CDR2 are read off the germline V gene as SGHTA and FQGNSA. The donors were healthy, HIV-negative adults who had no recently reported acute infections or vaccinations. Every donor was a Caucasian adult living in Nashville, Tennessee, USA. CD4+ T cells were enriched by magnetic negative selection, after which naive cells were positively selected on CD45RA and the negative fraction was taken as the memory subset. After blood collection by leukapheresis, PBMCs were isolated using Ficoll-Histopaque density gradient centrifugation and then cryopreserved in the vapor phase of liquid nitrogen. Analytical flow cytometry was used to check the purity and quantity of every magnetically sorted T cell population. Genomic DNA was isolated from every sorted fraction and measured by UV absorbance on a Nanodrop 2000c.

TCR CDR3 regions were amplified from genomic DNA by multiplex PCR using the deep immunoSEQ assay. Genomic DNA extracted from each cell subset was distributed evenly over all wells of several immunoSEQ 96-well plates, and each plate served as one replicate. For sorted subsets, about 210 ng of genomic DNA, equivalent to some 30,000 T cell genomes, went into each replicate PCR. Purified libraries were quantified with a Qubit 3.0 fluorometer, sized on a Bioanalyzer 2100, and re-quantified with the KAPA Library Quantification kit. Each immunoSEQ 96-well plate was sequenced on its own single-read 150-cycle Illumina NextSeq 550 flow cell. The paper's data handling went like this. Because the immunoSEQ output held only junctional sequences and lacked quality scores, the filtering could not match the filtering applied to full-length reads. Sequences were annotated with PyIR, a Python wrapper for IgBLAST v1.9, and V/J genes and CDR3 were assigned using IMGT germline references. Any read was removed if the V/J assignment was weak (E-value above 1e-6), the CDR3 was missing, or the read contained stop codons, out-of-frame junctions, or ambiguous translated residues. V3J clonotypes were defined as sequences sharing an identical inferred V gene, J gene, and CDR3 amino acid sequence. Percentage overlap between repertoires was computed as shared unique clonotypes divided by the size of the smaller repertoire. Three approaches were used to assess repertoire richness: RTK rarefaction, the Chao1 estimator, and Recon v2.1 estimates of unobserved clonotypes. Generation probabilities for all TCRbeta clonotypes obtained by the gDNA method from a few donors were computed using OLGA. TCRdb took this table from immuneACCESS and kept in-frame rearrangements with V and J called. Such tables lack part of the clones; where checked against another copy, unresolved V genes explain under half of the gap, and the rest is unexplained. V, J and clone size are those of that table, while D and trimming were read from the DNA. The table for this sample lists about 1.5 million clones; approximately 98% of them were counted only once. The ten top clones hold about 0.45% of the sample.

Recombination joined TRBV7-2 with TRBJ2-7; no confident D gene assignment can be made. The receptor was isolated from a man aged 25 to 40 in good health. What was sequenced was naive CD4+ T cells sorted from blood. The sample's cell subset or site label, decoded: CD45RA+ positively selected. The DNA sequence reads TGTGCCAGCAGCCCACTCTCGCCTTACGAGCAGTACTTC. This encodes CASSPLSPYEQYF.